This TCR beta chain was sequenced for a study of cytomegalovirus exposure and HLA in healthy donors. On this clone itself: The antigen remains unidentified.

Study-wide results and caveats: The investigators catalogued 164 TCR beta chains as cytomegalovirus-associated. A few CMV-associated chains were confirmed in vitro to be specific for CMV antigens.

The protocol was immunoSEQ multiplex PCR, while the TCRdb copy is restricted to in-frame clones and leaves out a portion. The repertoire holds about 43,000 clones, with roughly nine tenths as singletons. The sequence derives from a man aged 18-30 years in good health and CMV-seronegative. Sequenced sample: PBMCs.

This CDR3 reads CASSLRQGAPEAFF. The CDR3 DNA sequence: TGCGCCAGCAGCCTGAGACAGGGGGCGCCTGAAGCTTTCTTT. The V and J genes are TRBV4-1 and TRBJ1-1, with 10 bases aligning to TRBD1. CDR1 and CDR2 (germline): MGHRA, YSYEKL. The CDR3 contains 14 residues. After removal of 4 bases from V and 6 bases from J, the junction contained 5 bases not matched to a gene.